This TCR beta chain was sequenced for a study of cytomegalovirus exposure and HLA in healthy donors. When sampled, the donors appeared nominally healthy, though they likely had unrecorded immune exposures. Study outcomes and limitations: Highly shared sequence variants in one cluster were likely a sequencing artifact. An analysis done earlier found most TCR beta V segments productive about 90% or about 30% of the time.

Amplification used 60 Vbeta primers and 13 Jbeta primers. Data came from immunoSEQ multiplex PCR; TCRdb stores just in-frame clones and leaves some out. The sample includes 45,000 to 65,000 clones, around 67% of them seen just once. The CDR3 sequence is 12 residues long. CDR1 is SNHLY and CDR2 is FYNNEI in the germline V gene. This clone was counted only a few times. What it binds is not known. One junction end disagrees with the germline gene, perhaps due to a read error. Material for sequencing was PBMCs. This sequence originates from a woman aged 45 to 65 in good health and CMV-seropositive. The chain joins TRBV2 to TRBJ1-2; weak D call: TRBD1 (6 bases). CDR3 region: CARRGGPNGYTF. CDR3 coding DNA: TGTGCCCGCAGGGGCGGGCCGAATGGCTACACCTTC.